Below, 30 T cell receptor beta chains from the same sample are listed, as sequenced in a study of cytomegalovirus exposure and HLA in healthy donors. PCR amplification relied on 60 Vbeta primers (plus 13 Jbeta primers). Measured with immunoSEQ multiplex PCR; TCRdb has only the in-frame clones, and not every one. The sample lists about 160,000 clones; 80% were seen once. The sample comprised PBMCs. These receptors originate from a man aged 30 to 45 in good health and CMV-seronegative.

Remarks on this clone: An end of the junction differs from the germline gene, which may be a read error. The chain combines TRBV27 with TRBJ2-5; 7 bases are shared with TRBD2. Germline lookup yields CDR1 MNHEY and CDR2 SMNVEV (reference sequence). The CDR3 totals 16 residues. CDR3 sequence: CASSLRDEGGQGTQYF. DNA of the CDR3: TGTGCCAGCAGTTTAAGGGACGAGGGAGGGCAAGGGACCCAGTACTTC.

The J gene is TRBJ1-2, the V gene TRBV18; 8 nucleotides align to TRBD1. This CDR3 contains 16 residues. Germline V gene sequence: CDR1 KGHSH, CDR2 LQKENI. Trimming removed 4 bases from V and 10 bases from J; junction bases left unmatched: 17. CDR3 loop: CASSRQAGQGPGFYTF. As DNA, the CDR3 is TGTGCCAGCTCACGACAAGCCGGACAGGGACCGGGTTTCTACACCTTC. The full variable domain, completed using reference TRBV18 and TRBJ1-2, is NAGVMQNPRHLVRRRGQEARLRCSPMKGHSHVYWYRQLPEEGLKFMVYLQKENIIDESGMPKERFSAEFPKEGPSILRIQQVVRGDSAAYFCASSRQAGQGPGFYTFGSGTRLTVV.

The J gene is TRBJ2-2, the V gene TRBV4-3; 9 nucleotides agree with TRBD1. Per the germline V gene, CDR1 is LGHNA and CDR2 is YSLEER. The CDR3 has 15 amino acids. The trim removed 4 bases at V and 2 bases at J, leaving 2 bases unmatched. CDR3 sequence reads: CASSRTGANTGELFF. CDR3 sequence (DNA): TGCGCCAGCAGCCGGACAGGGGCCAACACCGGGGAGCTGTTTTTT.

The chain employs TRBV21-1 and TRBJ2-1; TRBD1 is the table's D call, not checked against the DNA. TRBV21-1 is flagged as a pseudogene. This CDR3 region has 19 residues. The chain's CDR3 is CASSKALINPGGKIYEQFF. The DNA for the CDR3 is TGTGCCAGCAGCAAAGCCCTTATCAACCCAGGGGGCAAGATATATGAGCAGTTCTTC.

The sample holds one count of this clone. The chain carries TRBV5-5 and TRBJ1-5, with D unclear. The CDR3 spans 13 residues. V was clipped by 7 bases and J by 2 bases, with 10 bases between them. Germline assignment: CDR1 SGHKS and CDR2 YYEKEE (reference sequence). CDR3 DNA: TGTGCCAGCGCCCAGATGGGCAATCAGCCCCAGCATTTT. The encoded protein is CASAQMGNQPQHF.

The chain couples TRBV10-3 to TRBJ2-4; TRBD2 aligns across 11 bases. CDR3 size: 15 residues. Per germline, CDR1 ENHRY and CDR2 SYGVKD. J was trimmed by 5 bases and V by 0 bases; bases with no gene match: 0. The CDR3 sequence: CAISESGLAENIQYF. Written as DNA, the CDR3 is TGTGCCATCAGTGAGTCGGGACTAGCGGAAAACATTCAGTACTTC.

The rearrangement links TRBV10-3 to TRBJ1-5, with no clear D. CDR3 length: 14 amino acids. Germline assignment: CDR1 ENHRY and CDR2 SYGVKD. V was clipped by 9 bases and J by 2 bases, with 14 bases between them. The CDR3: CAIGEQFGNQPQHF. The DNA of the CDR3 is TGTGCCATTGGGGAGCAATTTGGCAATCAGCCCCAGCATTTT.

This clone has just one count. The chain combines TRBV9 with TRBJ2-7, with 7 positions matching TRBD1. The CDR3 totals 16 residues. After removal of 5 bases from V and 3 bases from J, the junction contained 14 bases not matched to a gene. The germline CDR1 and CDR2 sequences are SGDLS and YYNGEE. The CDR3 region is CASSRGPRKSYYEQYF. The CDR3 region has the DNA TGTGCCAGCAGTAGGGGGCCCCGCAAGTCATACTACGAGCAGTACTTC. The whole variable domain, filled in from reference TRBV9 and TRBJ2-7, reads DSGVTQTPKHLITATGQRVTLRCSPRSGDLSVYWYQQSLDQGLQFLIQYYNGEERAKGNILERFSAQQFPDLHSELNLSSLELGDSALYFCASSRGPRKSYYEQYFGPGTRLTVT.

The genes are TRBV7-6 and TRBJ1-5, with D possibly matching TRBD1 (6 bases). This CDR3 is built from 13 residues. Looked up from germline, CDR1 is SGHVS and CDR2 is FNYEAQ. The germline V and J ends were trimmed by 4 bases and 9 bases, with 13 bases remaining between them. The CDR3 loop reads CASSYRDGGPQHF. The CDR3 nucleotides are TGTGCCAGCAGCTACAGGGACGGAGGGCCCCAGCATTTT. The full variable domain, completed using reference TRBV7-6 and TRBJ1-5, is GAGVSQSPRYKVTKRGQDVALRCDPISGHVSLYWYRQALGQGPEFLTYFNYEAQQDKSGLPNDRFSAERPEGSISTLTIQRTEQRDSAMYRCASSYRDGGPQHFGDGTRLSIL.

The rearrangement uses TRBV28 and TRBJ1-2; tentatively, D is TRBD1 (5 bases). Germline V gene sequence: CDR1 MDHEN, CDR2 SYDVKM. The CDR3 covers 11 residues. The V and J ends lost 8 bases and 3 bases respectively, with 7 bases between them. The chain's CDR3 is CASWGDYGYTF. The CDR3 nucleotides read TGTGCCAGCTGGGGGGACTATGGCTACACCTTC.

V usage is TRBV23-1 and J usage is TRBJ2-7; tentatively, D is TRBD2 (7 bases). TRBV23-1 is reported as an ORF; its role is uncertain. V lost 6 bases and J 3 bases, leaving 18 bases between the germline ends. There are 15 residues in the CDR3. The CDR3 region has the DNA TGCGCCAGCAGCCCCCGGGGGGCAGGGAGCTACGAGCAGTACTTC. It is translated as CASSPRGAGSYEQYF.

The rearrangement links TRBV27 to TRBJ2-5; 7 nucleotides line up with TRBD2. The length of the CDR3 is 14 residues. V dropped 3 bases and J dropped 0; count of bases not matched to a gene: 1. Germline lookup yields CDR1 MNHEY and CDR2 SMNVEV (reference sequence). In nucleotides, the CDR3 is TGTGCCAGCAGTTTCACTAGCGACCAAGAGACCCAGTACTTC. It codes for CASSFTSDQETQYF.

The V gene is TRBV6-5, the J gene TRBJ1-4; D not resolved. Germline V gene sequence: CDR1 MNHEY, CDR2 SVGAGI. V shed 6 bases and J shed 5 bases, with 10 bases lying between them. This CDR3 has 13 amino acids. The CDR3 sequence: CASRSGGNEKLFF. The CDR3 bases are TGTGCCAGCAGGTCCGGCGGGAATGAAAAACTGTTTTTT.

The rearrangement joins TRBV19 to TRBJ1-1, with a tentative D call TRBD1 (6 bases). CDR3 length: 12 residues. In germline, CDR1 is LNHDA, CDR2 SQIVND (reference sequence). Trimming took off 6 bases at V and 7 bases at J, with 12 bases between the two ends. The CDR3 sequence: CASSRDTGEAFF. CDR3 DNA: TGTGCCAGTAGCCGGGACACAGGTGAAGCTTTCTTT.

In its sample, this clone was seen once. The J gene is TRBJ2-2, the V gene TRBV13, with a weak D call TRBD2 (6 bases). V lost 1 base, J lost 1 base, and 10 bases lay in between. Germline V gives CDR1 PRHDT, CDR2 FYEKMQ (reference sequence). The CDR3 runs to 16 residues. The CDR3, as DNA: TGTGCCAGCAGCTTAGCGGGGCGGGAGAACACCGGGGAGCTGTTTTTT. It codes for CASSLAGRENTGELFF.

The gene calls are TRBV7-9 and TRBJ1-5, with unresolved D. V was trimmed by 6 bases and J by 1 base, leaving 7 bases between them. The CDR3 length is 13 residues. The V gene's germline CDR1 is SEHNR and CDR2 FQNEAQ (reference sequence). In DNA, the CDR3 is TGTGCCAGCAGTTCGGGAAGCAATCAGCCCCAGCATTTT. This gives the protein CASSSGSNQPQHF.

V is TRBV5-6 and J is TRBJ2-5, with 11 bases fitting TRBD1. Germline CDR1 SGHDT, CDR2 YYEEEE. The CDR3 length is 13 residues. V dropped 3 bases and J dropped 11; count of bases not matched to a gene: 6. The chain's CDR3 is CASSSGTGGGQYF. The DNA of the CDR3 is TGTGCCAGCAGCTCCGGGACAGGGGGTGGTCAGTACTTC.

The V call is TRBV11-2, the J call TRBJ2-7; possible D gene TRBD1, 6 bases. This CDR3 region has 12 residues. From germline, CDR1 is SGHAT and CDR2 FQNNGV. The germline V and J ends were trimmed by 6 bases and 5 bases, with 11 bases remaining between them. CDR3 sequence: CASRSGVHEQYF. The CDR3 DNA is TGTGCCAGCAGATCAGGGGTTCACGAGCAGTACTTC. Full variable domain (missing parts from reference TRBV11-2 and TRBJ2-7): EAGVAQSPRYKIIEKRQSVAFWCNPISGHATLYWYQQILGQGPKLLIQFQNNGVVDDSQLPKDRFSAERLKGVDSTLKIQPAKLEDSAVYLCASRSGVHEQYFGPGTRLTVT.

This chain joins TRBV5-4 and TRBJ1-2, with TRBD1 as a possible D gene (6 bases). Trimming stripped 7 bases from V and 2 bases from J, with 15 bases between. CDR1 SGHNT and CDR2 YYREEE come from the germline V gene (reference sequence). This CDR3 has 14 residues. The chain's CDR3 is CASGPADSNYGYTF. CDR3 DNA: TGTGCCAGCGGGCCAGCGGACAGCAACTATGGCTACACCTTC.

This chain connects TRBV6-5 to TRBJ1-6; the match to TRBD1 covers 7 bases. This CDR3 is built from 15 residues. Germline-derived CDR1 and CDR2 are MNHEY and SVGAGI. V shed 2 bases, J shed 9 bases, and the junction held 7 bases outside the gene matches. The CDR3 DNA follows: TGTGCCAGCAGTTACACACAGGGGCGAATTTCACCCCTCCACTTT. Its protein is CASSYTQGRISPLHF.

V is TRBV7-9 and J is TRBJ1-1, with D perhaps TRBD1 (5 bases). This CDR3 is 15 amino acids long. Germline-derived CDR1 and CDR2 are SEHNR and FQNEAQ (reference sequence). Trimming took 7 bases from V and 11 from J, leaving 26 bases between them. This chain's CDR3 is CASTLGQPLLLGAFF. The DNA of the CDR3 is TGTGCCAGCACGCTGGGGCAGCCTCTCCTATTGGGGGCTTTCTTT.

The V and J genes are TRBV4-2 and TRBJ2-5, with 12 bases lining up with TRBD2. The CDR3 runs to 17 residues. The junction had 7 bases not matched to a gene; V was cut back by 0 bases and J by 5 bases. Germline values: CDR1 LGHNA, CDR2 YNFKEQ. This CDR3 reads CASSQDPSGRAGETQYF. The CDR3 coding sequence is TGTGCCAGCAGCCAAGACCCTAGCGGGAGGGCCGGGGAGACCCAGTACTTC.

V gene TRBV6-1 combines with J gene TRBJ2-5; 8 nucleotides agree with TRBD1. J was trimmed by 11 bases and V by 4 bases; bases with no gene match: 6. From germline, CDR1 is MNHNS and CDR2 SASEGT. CDR3 length: 12 residues. This chain's CDR3 is CASSVQGGEQYF. The CDR3 DNA reads as TGTGCCAGCAGTGTACAGGGGGGAGAGCAGTACTTC.

This clone was recorded once. V gene TRBV27 combines with J gene TRBJ1-5; 7 bases match TRBD1. The CDR3 runs to 15 residues. Germline V gene lookup returns CDR1 MNHEY and CDR2 SMNVEV (reference sequence). V shed 3 bases, J shed 6 bases, and the junction held 8 bases outside the gene matches. This CDR3 is CASSLTGSVRQPQHF. CDR3 bases: TGTGCCAGCAGTTTGACAGGGTCGGTACGTCAGCCCCAGCATTTT.

V and J are TRBV10-3 and TRBJ2-3, with a possible D match to TRBD2 (5 bases). Germline V gene sequence: CDR1 ENHRY, CDR2 SYGVKD. The CDR3 has 15 residues. Deletions cut 1 base from V and 2 bases from J, with 10 bases between. CDR3 bases: TGTGCCATCAGTGAGTTTGGGAGCGACACAGATACGCAGTATTTT. Its protein is CAISEFGSDTDTQYF.

The count of this clone is one. The chain joins TRBV5-1 to TRBJ2-5; weak D call: TRBD2 (6 bases). V gave up 4 bases and J gave up 8 bases, with 24 bases separating them. CDR3 length: 16 residues. Looked up from germline, CDR1 is SGHRS and CDR2 is YFSETQ. CDR3 bases: TGCGCCAGCAGCATGGGCCCCGGGAGCGGTTATAGCACCCAGTACTTC. It encodes CASSMGPGSGYSTQYF.

This clone was observed a single time. This sequence joins TRBV4-1 and TRBJ2-2, with 10 nucleotides matching TRBD1. The CDR3 is 19 amino acids. Germline trimming cut 1 base from V and 4 bases from J; bases unmatched to any gene: 12. Germline V lookup: CDR1 MGHRA, CDR2 YSYEKL. CDR3 protein: CASSQGRVTGGRRTGELFF. Written as DNA, the CDR3 is TGCGCCAGCAGCCAAGGTAGAGTGACAGGGGGCCGTCGCACCGGGGAGCTGTTTTTT.

This rearrangement joins TRBV28 to TRBJ2-7; the match to TRBD2 covers 8 bases. Germline CDR1 MDHEN, CDR2 SYDVKM. V was clipped by 2 bases and J by 5 bases; unmatched bases: 11. The CDR3 extends over 16 amino acids. CDR3 in amino acids: CASSLGLGGAVDEQYF. CDR3 nucleotide sequence: TGTGCCAGCAGTTTAGGCCTCGGGGGGGCGGTCGACGAGCAGTACTTC.

J is TRBJ2-3 and V is TRBV27; possibly TRBD2 for D (5 bases). Germline CDR1 MNHEY, CDR2 SMNVEV (reference sequence). There are 14 residues in the CDR3. The ends were cut back, 2 bases at V and 2 bases at J, with 8 bases in the middle. The CDR3 loop reads CASSLGLNTDTQYF. The CDR3 DNA follows: TGTGCCAGCAGTTTAGGACTCAACACAGATACGCAGTATTTT.

This clone was seen a single time. The V and J genes are TRBV19 and TRBJ1-5, with a possible D match to TRBD1 (5 bases). The CDR3 covers 14 residues. V shed 7 bases and J shed 4 bases, with 14 bases lying between them. Germline CDR1 and CDR2: LNHDA and SQIVND (reference sequence). DNA of the CDR3: TGTGCCAGTACCCCTCGGGGGGGAAATCAGCCCCAGCATTTT. Protein sequence: CASTPRGGNQPQHF.